The 28 T cell receptor beta chains below all came from one sample that was sequenced in a study of T cells after yellow fever vaccination. TCRdb itself ran the 5' RACE reads through MiXCR, one entry per CDR3 protein. The data show under 400,000 distinct CDR3 sequences, around 10% seen once. Sequenced here: PBMCs, sampled on the day of the first yellow fever vaccination. The origin of the receptors is a man younger than 35 who received the YFV17D yellow fever vaccine.

This clonotype was seen at least ten times. This chain links TRBV12-3 or TRBV12-4 with TRBJ1-6, with D tentatively TRBD1 (6 bases). The CDR3 has 14 amino acids. V was pared by 6 bases and J by 4 bases, with 10 bases between. The CDR3 region has the DNA TGTGCCAGCAGCATAGGGGGGTATAATTCACCCCTCCACTTT. Its translation is CASSIGGYNSPLHF.

This clonotype has just a few counts. This chain uses TRBV20-1 with TRBJ2-7, with D possibly being TRBD2 (5 bases). V was shortened by 3 bases and J by 3 bases, with 12 bases between the two germline ends. There are 13 residues in the CDR3. Germline V gives CDR1 DFQATT, CDR2 SNEGSKA (reference sequence). CDR3 nucleotides: TGCAGTGCTAGCGCACCCGAGGGCTACGAGCAGTACTTC. Protein sequence: CSASAPEGYEQYF.

This clonotype appeared many times. The rearrangement joins TRBV6-2 or TRBV6-3 to TRBJ2-1; no clear D. The germline V and J ends were trimmed by 1 base and 9 bases, with 4 bases remaining between them. Germline lookup yields CDR1 MNHEY and CDR2 SVGEGT. This CDR3 is 11 amino acids long. This CDR3 is CASSYWGEQFF. In DNA, the CDR3 is TGTGCCAGCAGTTACTGGGGTGAGCAGTTCTTC.

The rearrangement uses TRBV20-1 and TRBJ2-1; 11 bases fit TRBD2. Looked up from germline, CDR1 is DFQATT and CDR2 is SNEGSKA (reference sequence). The CDR3 spans 15 residues. After removal of 1 base from V and 8 bases from J, the junction contained 7 bases not matched to a gene. The CDR3 loop is CSARVFSGGADEQFF. The DNA of the CDR3 is TGCAGTGCTAGAGTATTTAGCGGGGGGGCGGATGAGCAGTTCTTC.

The CDR3 protein is CASSFFRRPEAFF. CDR3 DNA sequence: TGTGCCAGCAGTTTCTTTAGACGGCCCGAAGCTTTCTTT. The V and J genes are TRBV12-3 or TRBV12-4 and TRBJ1-1; no reliable D call. The CDR3 runs to 13 residues. The V and J ends lost 3 bases and 8 bases respectively, with 13 bases between them.

The chain recombines TRBV29-1 with TRBJ1-1; TRBD1 is a possible D gene (5 bases). CDR3 length: 13 residues. Per the germline V gene, CDR1 is SQVTM and CDR2 is ANQGSEA. V was cut by 4 bases and J by 6 bases, with 15 bases left in between. DNA for the CDR3: TGCAGCGTTGTGCGGGACGGCGGGGCTGAAGCTTTCTTT. This gives the protein CSVVRDGGAEAFF.

This clonotype was seen a few times. The chain has TRBV4-1 and TRBJ2-2; D perhaps matches TRBD1 (5 bases). Germline V gene data show CDR1 as MGHRA and CDR2 as YSYEKL. Trimming removed 3 bases from V and 0 bases from J, with 14 bases in between. This CDR3 comprises 17 residues. CDR3 DNA: TGCGCCAGCAGCCAGACGGACACATACGCGAACACCGGGGAGCTGTTTTTT. Its protein is CASSQTDTYANTGELFF.

The sample holds a few counts of this clonotype. This chain uses TRBV4-2 with TRBJ2-2, with 8 bases identical to TRBD1. CDR3 length: 16 amino acids. The ends lost 3 bases at V and 6 bases at J; junction bases unmatched: 9. Germline V gene lookup returns CDR1 LGHNA and CDR2 YNFKEQ. The CDR3 loop reads CASSQATGGPAGELFF. The CDR3 coding sequence is TGTGCCAGCAGCCAGGCCACAGGGGGGCCTGCCGGGGAGCTGTTTTTT.

In this sample, this clonotype turned up a few times. The CDR3 DNA follows: TGTGCCAGCAGCCCCCACGCGGGGAAGAGAGCTTTCTTT. It codes for CASSPHAGKRAFF. This chain joins TRBV3-1 and TRBJ1-1; no clear D gene. Deletions cut 4 bases from V and 10 bases from J, with 16 bases between. Germline CDR1 reads LGHDT; CDR2 reads YNNKEL (reference sequence). This CDR3 comprises 13 residues.

This clonotype was counted between two and nine times. This rearrangement joins TRBV9 to TRBJ1-5; no clear D gene. The CDR3 loop spans 14 amino acids. Germline assignment: CDR1 SGDLS and CDR2 YYNGEE. V dropped 0 bases and J dropped 8 bases, with 12 bases sitting between them. For the CDR3, the DNA is TGTGCCAGCAGCGTAGTAGGCGCCGGGGAGCCCCAGCATTTT. It encodes CASSVVGAGEPQHF.

This clonotype has just a few counts. J is TRBJ1-3 and V is TRBV5-1, with 9 bases aligning to TRBD1. V lost 2 bases, J lost 3 bases, and 6 bases stayed unmatched. This CDR3 is built from 16 residues. Germline CDR1 is SGHRS and CDR2 is YFSETQ. The CDR3 DNA reads as TGCGCCAGCAGCTTAAGGACAGGGGATAATGGAAACACCATATATTTT. Protein product: CASSLRTGDNGNTIYF.

The chain has TRBV9 and TRBJ1-4; D is ambiguous. The germline V gene encodes CDR1 SGDLS and CDR2 YYNGEE. This CDR3 contains 14 residues. Trimming cost V 0 bases and J 4 bases, with 7 bases left between them. This chain's CDR3 is CASSVGGFNEKLFF. CDR3 nucleotide sequence: TGTGCCAGCAGCGTAGGGGGTTTTAATGAAAAACTGTTTTTT.

The chain uses TRBV7-9 and TRBJ2-3; TRBD2 might be the D (5 bases). Germline V gives CDR1 SEHNR, CDR2 FQNEAQ (reference sequence). The length of the CDR3 is 10 residues. Here the CDR3 reads CVLGADTQYF. The CDR3, as DNA: TGTGTACTAGGAGCAGATACGCAGTATTTT.

This clonotype was detected only a few times. This chain uses TRBV7-6 with TRBJ2-2, with 9 bases aligning to TRBD2. The CDR3 covers 18 residues. After removal of 0 bases from V and 4 bases from J, the junction contained 9 bases not matched to a gene. Germline assignment: CDR1 SGHVS and CDR2 FNYEAQ. The CDR3 nucleotides are TGTGCCAGCAGCTTAGCGAGCGGGGGGCCCTCGGGCACCGGGGAGCTGTTTTTT. Encoded protein: CASSLASGGPSGTGELFF.

At least ten counts were recorded for this clonotype. The chain is built from TRBV18 and TRBJ1-1; a possible D gene is TRBD1 (5 bases). Trimming stripped 8 bases from V and 2 bases from J, with 9 bases between. The CDR3 contains 12 residues. Per the germline V gene, CDR1 is KGHSH and CDR2 is LQKENI. The CDR3 is CASSGGNTEAFF. DNA for the CDR3: TGTGCCAGCAGCGGGGGAAACACTGAAGCTTTCTTT.

The V gene is TRBV7-2, the J gene TRBJ1-2; 11 bases agree with TRBD1. This CDR3 spans 15 amino acids. Germline V gene lookup returns CDR1 SGHTA and CDR2 FQGNSA. V was pared by 5 bases and J by 5 bases, with 7 bases of the junction left unmatched. Here the CDR3 reads CASSPGQGAIYGYTF. As DNA, the CDR3 is TGTGCCAGCAGCCCCGGACAGGGGGCAATATATGGCTACACCTTC.

This clonotype was counted only a few times. The chain uses TRBV5-1 and TRBJ2-7; TRBD1 matches 9 bases. V dropped 0 bases and J dropped 5; count of bases not matched to a gene: 0. This CDR3 contains 13 residues. Germline CDR1 and CDR2: SGHRS and YFSETQ. The CDR3 region has the DNA TGCGCCAGCAGCTTGGGGACAGGGGACGAGCAGTACTTC. Its translation: CASSLGTGDEQYF.

The CDR3 region is CASSSPGLGVTGEQFF. CDR3 nucleotides: TGTGCCAGTAGTTCGCCGGGCCTAGGGGTAACGGGGGAGCAGTTCTTC. The gene calls are TRBV19 and TRBJ2-1; D tentatively reads TRBD1 or TRBD2 (5 bases each). Trimming took 5 bases from V and 10 from J, leaving 24 bases between them. Germline CDR1 LNHDA, CDR2 SQIVND (reference sequence). This CDR3 region has 16 residues.

This chain joins TRBV7-3 and TRBJ2-2; no reliable D call. V was cut by 3 bases and J by 1 base, with 9 bases left in between. Germline CDR1 and CDR2: SGHTA and FQGTGA. The CDR3 consists of 15 residues. In DNA, the CDR3 is TGTGCCAGCAGCTTGTCTCAAAGGAACACCGGGGAGCTGTTTTTT. Residues: CASSLSQRNTGELFF.

The chain couples TRBV7-2 to TRBJ2-5; TRBD2 agrees at 8 bases. CDR1 is SGHTA and CDR2 is FQGNSA in the germline V gene. Trimming at V came to 4 bases and at J to 14 bases, leaving 18 bases not matched to a gene. The length of the CDR3 is 15 residues. DNA of the CDR3: TGTGCCAGCAGCTATAGTCGGGGGGGGAGACCCAGGGGCTACTTC. Protein: CASSYSRGGRPRGYF.

In its sample, this clonotype was seen a few times. The chain links TRBV3-1 to TRBJ1-2, with D unclear. Looked up from germline, CDR1 is LGHDT and CDR2 is YNNKEL (reference sequence). This CDR3 has 13 amino acids. V lost 3 bases and J 3 bases, leaving 8 bases between the germline ends. As DNA, the CDR3 is TGTGCCAGCAGCCATCCCCAGCACTATGGCTACACCTTC. This gives the protein CASSHPQHYGYTF.

The J gene is TRBJ2-3, the V gene TRBV4-1; 9 bases line up with TRBD1. This CDR3 has 13 residues. J gave up 6 bases and V 8 bases, and 6 bases lay outside the gene matches. The germline V gene encodes CDR1 MGHRA and CDR2 YSYEKL. CDR3 in DNA: TGCGCCAGCCGGGACAGGGAATTGGATACGCAGTATTTT. As protein: CASRDRELDTQYF.

This clonotype turned up a few times. This rearrangement joins TRBV6-5 to TRBJ1-1; 8 nucleotides agree with TRBD1. V lost 0 bases and J lost 5; bases outside the gene matches: 14. The CDR3 is 18 amino acids. The germline CDR1 and CDR2 sequences are MNHEY and SVGAGI. In DNA, the CDR3 is TGTGCCAGCAGTTACTCGGCAGTCGGACAGGGTCGGAGGACTGAAGCTTTCTTT. This encodes CASSYSAVGQGRRTEAFF.

At least ten counts were recorded for this clonotype. The chain recombines TRBV24-1 with TRBJ2-1; D is undetermined. The CDR3 has 16 amino acids. The germline V gene encodes CDR1 KGHDR and CDR2 SFDVKD. V was pared by 4 bases and J by 0 bases, with 12 bases between. The CDR3 loop reads CATSDSKADSYNEQFF. CDR3 DNA sequence: TGTGCCACCAGTGACTCAAAGGCCGACTCCTACAATGAGCAGTTCTTC.

This clonotype appeared a few times. The chain has TRBV12-3 or TRBV12-4 and TRBJ1-1; D is undetermined. The V gene lost 6 bases and the J gene lost 1 base, with 9 bases spanning the gap. The CDR3 is 13 residues long. The DNA of the CDR3 is TGTGCCAGCAGCCATGACCCGAACACTGAAGCTTTCTTT. It translates to CASSHDPNTEAFF.

This sequence joins TRBV6-1 and TRBJ2-3; D gene uncertain. CDR1 is MNHNS and CDR2 is SASEGT in the germline V gene. The CDR3 covers 15 residues. The V and J ends lost 2 bases and 1 base respectively, with 10 bases between them. CDR3 sequence (DNA): TGTGCCAGCAGTGAACGAAGGACCCGCACAGATACGCAGTATTTT. Translating it yields CASSERRTRTDTQYF.

This chain joins TRBV7-2 and TRBJ1-1; D gene uncertain. Looked up from germline, CDR1 is SGHTA and CDR2 is FQGNSA. The V end was cut by 5 bases, the J end by 1 base, with 5 bases between. The CDR3 spans 12 residues. Written as DNA, the CDR3 is TGTGCCAGCAGCGTACAGAACACTGAAGCTTTCTTT. Translated: CASSVQNTEAFF.

The V and J genes are TRBV6-2 or TRBV6-3 and TRBJ2-3, with TRBD2 identical over 11 bases. CDR1 is MNHEY and CDR2 is SVGEGT in the germline V gene. V lost 8 bases to trimming and J lost 1 base; unmatched junction nucleotides: 8. This CDR3 is built from 16 residues. The CDR3 loop reads CASAFSSGGRTDTQYF. As DNA, the CDR3 is TGTGCCAGCGCGTTCTCTAGCGGGGGGCGCACAGATACGCAGTATTTT.